A single sample is the source of the 13 T cell receptor beta chains below, sequenced in a study of monozygotic twins with inflammatory bowel disease. Following a re-call of the 5' RACE reads, TCRdb has one entry per CDR3 protein and lacks DNA. The table for this sample gives about 300,000 distinct CDR3 sequences. Sequenced: blood. The receptors derive from a human donor with ulcerative colitis or Crohn's disease, or a healthy co-twin of an affected twin (not recorded which).

The chain uses TRBV7-2 and TRBJ2-2; TCRdb picks TRBD1, but there is no DNA to check that call. The CDR3 contains 13 residues. Germline loops: CDR1 SGHTA, CDR2 FQGNSA. The CDR3 protein is CASSGGLVGELFF. Supplemented by reference TRBV7-2 and TRBJ2-2, the full variable domain reads GAGVSQSPSNKVTEKGKDVELRCDPISGHTALYWYRQSLGQGLEFLIYFQGNSAPDKSGLPSDRFSAERTGGSVSTLTIQRTQQEDSAVYLCASSGGLVGELFFGEGSRLTVL.

The genes are TRBV28 and TRBJ2-2; the TRBD1 assignment by TCRdb is unverifiable without DNA. CDR1 MDHEN and CDR2 SYDVKM come from the germline V gene. This CDR3 comprises 16 residues. CDR3: CASSSIGTGNGGELFF. The full variable domain, with the rest looked up from reference TRBV28 and TRBJ2-2, is DVKVTQSSRYLVKRTGEKVFLECVQDMDHENMFWYRQDPGLGLRLIYFSYDVKMKEKGDIPEGYSVSREKKERFSLILESASTNQTSMYLCASSSIGTGNGGELFFGEGSRLTVL.

The chain combines TRBV5-1 with TRBJ2-5; TCRdb calls TRBD1, which cannot be checked without DNA. Germline V gene sequence: CDR1 SGHRS, CDR2 YFSETQ. The CDR3 contains 14 residues. CDR3: CASRSQGGLETQYF.

The CDR3: CSARWTGNNEQFF. This chain joins TRBV20-1 and TRBJ2-1; the D call of TRBD1 rests on TCRdb alone, since no DNA is present to check it. The CDR3 spans 13 residues. Germline V gene data show CDR1 as DFQATT and CDR2 as SNEGSKA (reference sequence).

The rearrangement joins TRBV7-9 to TRBJ2-1; the TRBD2 assignment by TCRdb is unverifiable without DNA. Germline V gene data show CDR1 as SEHNR and CDR2 as FQNEAQ (reference sequence). The CDR3 runs to 15 residues. CDR3 sequence reads: CASRTSGLLAHEQFF.

The chain joins TRBV20-1 to TRBJ2-2; the D call of TRBD2 rests on TCRdb alone, since no DNA is present to check it. This CDR3 is built from 12 residues. Per the germline V gene, CDR1 is DFQATT and CDR2 is SNEGSKA (reference sequence). The chain's CDR3 is CSARLAVGELFF.

The chain joins TRBV20-1 to TRBJ2-7; TCRdb selects TRBD1, and the lack of DNA leaves this call unchecked. Germline V lookup: CDR1 DFQATT, CDR2 SNEGSKA (reference sequence). The CDR3 has 13 amino acids. CDR3: CSASPGGAYEQYF.

The V and J genes are TRBV11-3 and TRBJ2-5. Germline V gives CDR1 SGHNT, CDR2 YENEEA. The CDR3 has 14 residues. This CDR3 is CASSLSTEQETQYF. Looking up the rest from reference TRBV11-3 and TRBJ2-5 gives the full variable domain: EAGVVQSPRYKIIEKKQPVAFWCNPISGHNTLYWYLQNLGQGPELLIRYENEEAVDDSQLPKDRFSAERLKGVDSTLKIQPAELGDSAVYLCASSLSTEQETQYFGPGTRLLVL.

The genes are TRBV9 and TRBJ2-1; the D call from TCRdb, TRBD2, cannot be confirmed without DNA. Germline CDR1 and CDR2: SGDLS and YYNGEE. The CDR3 covers 15 residues. The CDR3 loop is CASSVAAGGSDEQFF. The full variable domain, in which reference TRBV9 and TRBJ2-1 provide the parts outside the CDR3, is DSGVTQTPKHLITATGQRVTLRCSPRSGDLSVYWYQQSLDQGLQFLIQYYNGEERAKGNILERFSAQQFPDLHSELNLSSLELGDSALYFCASSVAAGGSDEQFFGPGTRLTVL.

This chain links TRBV5-1 with TRBJ2-2; without DNA, the TCRdb call of TRBD1 cannot be checked. CDR1 and CDR2 (germline): SGHRS, YFSETQ. The CDR3 sequence is 14 residues long. The CDR3: CASSLQGYTGELFF.

The chain has TRBV12-3 or TRBV12-4 and TRBJ2-2; TCRdb's D call, TRBD1, is unchecked because there is no DNA. This CDR3 region has 15 residues. CDR3 sequence: CASRQGQGNTGELFF.

The chain links TRBV19 to TRBJ2-1. From germline, CDR1 is LNHDA and CDR2 SQIVND (reference sequence). The CDR3 is 15 residues long. CDR3: CASSKQGGPYNEQFF.

The chain uses TRBV28 and TRBJ1-1. The CDR3 has 15 residues. CDR1 MDHEN and CDR2 SYDVKM come from the germline V gene. CDR3 loop: CASSLPSGGRTEAFF.